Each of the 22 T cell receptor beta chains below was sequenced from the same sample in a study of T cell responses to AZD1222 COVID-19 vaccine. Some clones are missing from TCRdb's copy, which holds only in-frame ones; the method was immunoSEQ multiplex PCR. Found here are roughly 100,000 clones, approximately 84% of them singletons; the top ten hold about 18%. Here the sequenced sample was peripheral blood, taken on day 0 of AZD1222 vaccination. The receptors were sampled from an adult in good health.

The CDR3 reads CASSPVTSLDEQFF. CDR3 DNA sequence: TGTGCCAGCAGCCCAGTGACTAGCTTGGATGAGCAGTTCTTC. The chain links TRBV7-3 to TRBJ2-1, with 7 nucleotides matching TRBD2. V shed 5 bases and J 8 bases; nucleotides not matched to a gene: 9. The CDR3 has 14 amino acids. Germline CDR1 is SGHTA and CDR2 is FQGTGA.

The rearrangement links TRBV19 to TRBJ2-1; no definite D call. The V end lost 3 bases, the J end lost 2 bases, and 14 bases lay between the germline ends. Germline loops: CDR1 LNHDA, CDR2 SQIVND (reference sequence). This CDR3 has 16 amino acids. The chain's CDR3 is CASSIPTTITYNEQFF. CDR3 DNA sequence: TGTGCCAGTAGTATCCCTACTACGATTACCTACAATGAGCAGTTCTTC.

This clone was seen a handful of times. CDR3 in DNA: TGTGCCAGTAGTCTACACGGGACAGGGAACCAGCCCCAGCATTTT. Translating it yields CASSLHGTGNQPQHF. J is TRBJ1-5 and V is TRBV19; 9 bases match TRBD1. The V gene's germline CDR1 is LNHDA and CDR2 SQIVND (reference sequence). This CDR3 contains 15 residues. The V and J ends lost 5 bases and 7 bases, in that order; junction bases with no gene match: 9. Full variable domain (remainder filled in from reference TRBV19 and TRBJ1-5): DGGITQSPKYLFRKEGQNVTLSCEQNLNHDAMYWYRQDPGQGLRLIYYSQIVNDFQKGDIAEGYSVSREKKESFPLTVTSAQKNPTAFYLCASSLHGTGNQPQHFGDGTRLSIL.

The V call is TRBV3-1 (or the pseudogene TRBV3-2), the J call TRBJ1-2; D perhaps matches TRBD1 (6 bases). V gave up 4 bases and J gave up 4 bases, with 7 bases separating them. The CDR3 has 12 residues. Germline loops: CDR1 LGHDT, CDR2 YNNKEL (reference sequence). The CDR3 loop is CASSPGVYGYTF. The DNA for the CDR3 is TGTGCCAGCAGCCCAGGGGTCTATGGCTACACCTTC.

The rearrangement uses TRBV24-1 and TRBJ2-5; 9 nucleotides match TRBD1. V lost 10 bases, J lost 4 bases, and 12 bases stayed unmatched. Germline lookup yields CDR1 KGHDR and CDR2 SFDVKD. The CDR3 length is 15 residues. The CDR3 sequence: CATRSNRGPGETQYF. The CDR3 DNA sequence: TGTGCCACAAGATCTAACAGGGGGCCGGGAGAGACCCAGTACTTC.

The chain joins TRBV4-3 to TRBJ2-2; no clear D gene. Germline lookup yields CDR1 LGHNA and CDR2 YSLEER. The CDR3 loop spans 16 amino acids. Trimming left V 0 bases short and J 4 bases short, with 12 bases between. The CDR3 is CASSQDARASTGELFF. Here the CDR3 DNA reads TGCGCCAGCAGCCAAGACGCCCGTGCGAGCACCGGGGAGCTGTTTTTT.

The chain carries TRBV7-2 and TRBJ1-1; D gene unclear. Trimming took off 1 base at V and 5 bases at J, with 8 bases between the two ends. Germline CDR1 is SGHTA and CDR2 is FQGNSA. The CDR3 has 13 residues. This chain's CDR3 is CASSLVVVTEAFF. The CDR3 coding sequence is TGTGCCAGCAGCTTAGTAGTGGTTACTGAAGCTTTCTTT.

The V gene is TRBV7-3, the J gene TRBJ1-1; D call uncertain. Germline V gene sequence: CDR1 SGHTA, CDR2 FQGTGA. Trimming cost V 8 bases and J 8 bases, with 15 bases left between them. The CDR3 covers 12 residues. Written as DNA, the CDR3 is TGTGCCAGCGGAGATGGACGAACCGAAGCTTTCTTT. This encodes CASGDGRTEAFF.

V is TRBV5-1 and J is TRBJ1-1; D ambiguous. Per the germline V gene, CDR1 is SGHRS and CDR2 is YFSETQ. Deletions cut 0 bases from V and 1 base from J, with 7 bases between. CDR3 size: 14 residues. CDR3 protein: CASSLALGNTEAFF. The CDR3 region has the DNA TGCGCCAGCAGCTTGGCCTTAGGGAACACTGAAGCTTTCTTT.

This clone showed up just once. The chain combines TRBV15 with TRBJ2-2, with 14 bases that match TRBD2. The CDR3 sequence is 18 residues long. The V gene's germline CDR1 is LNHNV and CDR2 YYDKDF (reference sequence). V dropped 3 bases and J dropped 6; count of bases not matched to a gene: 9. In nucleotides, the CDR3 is TGTGCCACCAGCAGGAGTCCCGGGACTAGCGGGAGAGCCGGGGAGCTGTTTTTT. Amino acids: CATSRSPGTSGRAGELFF.

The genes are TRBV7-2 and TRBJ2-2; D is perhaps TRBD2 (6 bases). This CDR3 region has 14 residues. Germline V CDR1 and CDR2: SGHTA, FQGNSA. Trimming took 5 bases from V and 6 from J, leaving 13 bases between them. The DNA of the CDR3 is TGTGCCAGCAGCCCGACTAGTCGGGCCGGGGAGCTGTTTTTT. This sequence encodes CASSPTSRAGELFF.

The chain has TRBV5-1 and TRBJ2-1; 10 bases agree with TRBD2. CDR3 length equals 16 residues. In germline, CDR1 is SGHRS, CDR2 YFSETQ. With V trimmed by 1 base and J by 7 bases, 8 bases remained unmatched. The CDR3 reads CASSLRAGGPGNEQFF. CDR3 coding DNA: TGCGCCAGCAGCTTGCGAGCGGGAGGGCCCGGGAATGAGCAGTTCTTC. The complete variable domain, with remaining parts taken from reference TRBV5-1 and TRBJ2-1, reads KAGVTQTPRYLIKTRGQQVTLSCSPISGHRSVSWYQQTPGQGLQFLFEYFSETQRNKGNFPGRFSGRQFSNSRSEMNVSTLELGDSALYLCASSLRAGGPGNEQFFGPGTRLTVL.

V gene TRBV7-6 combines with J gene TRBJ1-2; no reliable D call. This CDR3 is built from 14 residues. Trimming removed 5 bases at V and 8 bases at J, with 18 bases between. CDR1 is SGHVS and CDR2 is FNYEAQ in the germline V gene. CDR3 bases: TGTGCCAGCAGCACGTCCCCAGATCTGGGCGGCTACACCTTC. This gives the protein CASSTSPDLGGYTF.

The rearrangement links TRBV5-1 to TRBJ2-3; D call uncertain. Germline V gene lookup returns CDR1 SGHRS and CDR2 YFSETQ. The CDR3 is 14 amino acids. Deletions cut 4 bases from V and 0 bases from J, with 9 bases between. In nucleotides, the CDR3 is TGCGCCAGCAGCCTGGGATCTAGCACAGATACGCAGTATTTT. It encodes CASSLGSSTDTQYF.

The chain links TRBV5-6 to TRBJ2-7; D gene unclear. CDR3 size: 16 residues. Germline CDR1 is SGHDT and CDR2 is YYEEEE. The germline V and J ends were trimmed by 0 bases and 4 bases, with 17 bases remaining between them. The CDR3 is CASSLGQIRSFYEQYF. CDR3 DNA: TGTGCCAGCAGCTTGGGGCAGATTAGAAGTTTTTACGAGCAGTACTTC.

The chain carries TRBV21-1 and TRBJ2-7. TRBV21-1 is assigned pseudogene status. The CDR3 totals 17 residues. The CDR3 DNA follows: TGTGCCAGCAGCAAAGAGGCGTGTTCGGCAGACTCCTACGAGCAGTACGTC. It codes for CASSKEACSADSYEQYV.

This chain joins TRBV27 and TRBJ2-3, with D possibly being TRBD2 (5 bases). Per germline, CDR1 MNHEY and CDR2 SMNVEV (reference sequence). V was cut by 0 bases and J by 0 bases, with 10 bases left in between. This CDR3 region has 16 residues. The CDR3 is CASSLSPGISTDTQYF. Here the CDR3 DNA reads TGTGCCAGCAGTTTATCCCCGGGGATTAGCACAGATACGCAGTATTTT.

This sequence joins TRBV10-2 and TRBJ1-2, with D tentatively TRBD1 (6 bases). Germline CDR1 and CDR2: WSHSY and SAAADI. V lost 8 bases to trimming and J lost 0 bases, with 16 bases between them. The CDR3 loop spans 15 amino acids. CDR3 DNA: TGCGCCAGCCGAGATACAGGGCGAGCTAACTATGGCTACACCTTC. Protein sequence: CASRDTGRANYGYTF.

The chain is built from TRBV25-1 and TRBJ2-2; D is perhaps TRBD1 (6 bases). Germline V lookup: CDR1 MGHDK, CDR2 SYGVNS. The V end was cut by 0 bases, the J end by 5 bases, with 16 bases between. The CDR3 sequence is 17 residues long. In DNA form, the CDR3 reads TGTGCCAGCAGTGAATATGCCCTATCCGACAGGACCGGGGAGCTGTTTTTT. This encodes CASSEYALSDRTGELFF.

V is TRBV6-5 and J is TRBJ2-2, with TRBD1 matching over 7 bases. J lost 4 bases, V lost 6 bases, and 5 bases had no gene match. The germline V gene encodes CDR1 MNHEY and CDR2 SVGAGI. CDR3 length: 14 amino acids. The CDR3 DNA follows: TGTGCCAGCAGAGGGGGCGCGAGCACCGGGGAGCTGTTTTTT. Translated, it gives CASRGGASTGELFF.

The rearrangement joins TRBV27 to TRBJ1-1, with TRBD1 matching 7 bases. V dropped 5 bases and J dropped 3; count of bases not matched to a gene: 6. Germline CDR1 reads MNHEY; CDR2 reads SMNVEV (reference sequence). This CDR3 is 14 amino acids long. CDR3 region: CASSPLTGYTEAFF. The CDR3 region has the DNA TGTGCCAGCAGTCCTCTGACAGGGTACACTGAAGCTTTCTTT.

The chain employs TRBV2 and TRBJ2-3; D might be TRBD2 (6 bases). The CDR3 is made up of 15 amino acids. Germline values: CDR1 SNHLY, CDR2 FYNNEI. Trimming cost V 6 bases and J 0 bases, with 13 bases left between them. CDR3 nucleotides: TGTGCCAGCAGCGCGGGACCCCCGAGCACAGATACGCAGTATTTT. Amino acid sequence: CASSAGPPSTDTQYF.